One and the same sample provided the 27 T cell receptor beta chains below, sequenced in a study of T cell responses to AZD1222 COVID-19 vaccine. Assay: immunoSEQ multiplex PCR; the TCRdb copy retains only in-frame clones and omits some. The sample shows 150,000 to 200,000 clones, roughly 93% of them seen only once. The material was peripheral blood, obtained on day 0 of AZD1222 vaccination. These TCRs come from an adult in good health.

The chain couples TRBV21-1 to TRBJ1-3; TRBD1 is the table's D call, not checked against the DNA. TRBV21-1 is a pseudogene. This CDR3 is built from 16 residues. In DNA, the CDR3 is TGTGCCAGCAGCCTGGAACAGGGAAAGGGTGGAAACACCATATATTTT. Its protein is CASSLEQGKGGNTIYF.

V gene TRBV27 combines with J gene TRBJ2-5; TRBD1 or TRBD2 may be the D gene (5 bases each). Trimming pared 1 base from V and 9 bases from J, leaving 18 bases between. The CDR3 length is 15 residues. Germline values: CDR1 MNHEY, CDR2 SMNVEV (reference sequence). In nucleotides, the CDR3 is TGTGCCAGCAGTTTATGGGGCGGGCGAGACAACGCCCAGTACTTC. Amino acid sequence: CASSLWGGRDNAQYF.

This chain joins TRBV19 and TRBJ2-7; 8 nucleotides match TRBD2. CDR3 length: 16 residues. J lost 2 bases, V lost 4 bases, and 10 bases had no gene match. Looked up from germline, CDR1 is LNHDA and CDR2 is SQIVND (reference sequence). The CDR3 bases are TGTGCCAGTAGTACCTTAAGCGGGAGACTCGCCTACGAGCAGTACTTC. Its translation: CASSTLSGRLAYEQYF. The whole variable domain, remainder taken from reference TRBV19 and TRBJ2-7, is DGGITQSPKYLFRKEGQNVTLSCEQNLNHDAMYWYRQDPGQGLRLIYYSQIVNDFQKGDIAEGYSVSREKKESFPLTVTSAQKNPTAFYLCASSTLSGRLAYEQYFGPGTRLTVT.

The rearrangement links TRBV19 to TRBJ2-7; TRBD2 aligns across 9 bases. CDR1 is LNHDA and CDR2 is SQIVND in the germline V gene (reference sequence). The CDR3 length is 15 residues. The ends lost 3 bases at V and 3 bases at J; junction bases unmatched: 6. Here the CDR3 DNA reads TGTGCCAGTAGTATCAGAGTAGCGGGAGTCTACGAGCAGTACTTC. Translated, it gives CASSIRVAGVYEQYF.

This clone was seen only once. The chain uses TRBV14 and TRBJ1-2; 8 nucleotides match TRBD1. Unmatched junction bases numbered 3, after V lost 1 base and J lost 2 bases. Germline V gives CDR1 SGHDN, CDR2 FVKESK. CDR3 length equals 15 residues. This CDR3 is CASSQGTGHNYGYTF. The CDR3 region has the DNA TGTGCCAGCAGCCAAGGGACAGGGCACAACTATGGCTACACCTTC.

This chain connects TRBV27 to TRBJ2-7; TRBD2 matches at 12 bases. The CDR3 runs 15 residues. V was pared by 4 bases and J by 6 bases, with 7 bases of the junction left unmatched. Germline V CDR1 and CDR2: MNHEY, SMNVEV (reference sequence). The CDR3 region is CASSSQTSGSSEQYF. The CDR3 DNA reads as TGTGCCAGCAGTTCACAGACTAGCGGGAGCTCCGAGCAGTACTTC.

The chain joins TRBV7-9 to TRBJ2-1; no firm D call. Germline V CDR1 and CDR2: SEHNR, FQNEAQ (reference sequence). The V end lost 0 bases, the J end lost 4 bases, and 4 bases lay between the germline ends. The CDR3 extends over 13 amino acids. CDR3 DNA: TGTGCCAGCAGCTTAGCTAGTTACAATGAGCAGTTCTTC. Translated: CASSLASYNEQFF. The full variable domain, its missing parts supplied by reference TRBV7-9 and TRBJ2-1, is DTGVSQNPRHKITKRGQNVTFRCDPISEHNRLYWYRQTLGQGPEFLTYFQNEAQLEKSRLLSDRFSAERPKGSFSTLEIQRTEQGDSAMYLCASSLASYNEQFFGPGTRLTVL.

The chain couples TRBV4-3 to TRBJ1-1; 10 bases match TRBD1. Trimming removed 0 bases from V and 9 bases from J; junction bases left unmatched: 7. This CDR3 spans 15 amino acids. The germline V gene encodes CDR1 LGHNA and CDR2 YSLEER. The CDR3 reads CASSQDSGQGRKAFF. The CDR3 DNA reads TGCGCCAGCAGCCAAGATTCGGGACAGGGGAGAAAAGCTTTCTTT.

The chain carries TRBV6-5 and TRBJ1-6; TRBD1 agrees at 9 bases. This CDR3 has 15 residues. The ends lost 4 bases at V and 10 bases at J; junction bases unmatched: 8. CDR1 MNHEY and CDR2 SVGAGI come from the germline V gene. CDR3 nucleotides: TGTGCCAGCAGTTCCTCTTGGGACAGGGCCTCACCCCTCCACTTT. It codes for CASSSSWDRASPLHF.

This chain uses TRBV12-3 or TRBV12-4 with TRBJ2-1; either TRBD1 or TRBD2 may fit D (5 bases each). The CDR3 has 13 amino acids. Between the trimmed V and J ends, which lost 3 bases and 7 bases, there was a span of 10 bases. CDR3 coding DNA: TGTGCCAGCAGTTTCCGGGACCCAAATGAGCAGTTCTTC. Its protein is CASSFRDPNEQFF.

The chain carries TRBV24-1 and TRBJ2-3, with 8 bases matching TRBD2. V shed 4 bases, J shed 2 bases, and the junction held 7 bases outside the gene matches. The CDR3 is 16 amino acids. In germline, CDR1 is KGHDR, CDR2 SFDVKD. The CDR3 reads CATSEPTSGDTDTQYF. In DNA, the CDR3 is TGTGCCACCAGTGAGCCTACTAGCGGTGACACAGATACGCAGTATTTT.

The rearrangement uses TRBV27 and TRBJ1-2; D remains ambiguous. CDR3 length equals 13 residues. Germline assignment: CDR1 MNHEY and CDR2 SMNVEV (reference sequence). V was pared by 5 bases and J by 8 bases, with 15 bases between. The DNA for the CDR3 is TGTGCCAGCAGTCCCAGTTCAGTCAGAGGCTACACCTTC. Protein product: CASSPSSVRGYTF.

The chain carries TRBV5-1 and TRBJ2-7, with 12 bases lining up with TRBD2. The V segment lost 5 bases and the J segment 0 bases; nucleotides outside the gene matches: 9. Germline-derived CDR1 and CDR2 are SGHRS and YFSETQ. The CDR3 extends over 17 amino acids. The CDR3 is CASRLLAGGSPSYEQYF. CDR3 sequence (DNA): TGCGCCAGCAGGCTACTAGCGGGAGGCTCCCCCTCCTACGAGCAGTACTTC.

The chain couples TRBV5-5 to TRBJ1-3; maybe TRBD1 (6 bases). CDR3 length equals 15 residues. Trimming stripped 4 bases from V and 4 bases from J, with 15 bases between. CDR1 SGHKS and CDR2 YYEKEE come from the germline V gene (reference sequence). The CDR3 nucleotides are TGTGCCAGCAGCATCGACAGGTCCCGCGGAAACACCATATATTTT. Translating gives CASSIDRSRGNTIYF.

The J gene is TRBJ2-3, the V gene TRBV7-9; no clear D. Germline loops: CDR1 SEHNR, CDR2 FQNEAQ (reference sequence). V shed 5 bases and J shed 7 bases, with 22 bases lying between them. This CDR3 is built from 16 residues. The CDR3 DNA reads TGTGCCAGCAGCCCTAATGGACGGACCCTCGCCAATACGCAGTATTTT. As protein: CASSPNGRTLANTQYF.

This rearrangement joins TRBV9 to TRBJ1-4; 7 nucleotides align to TRBD1. J lost 3 bases, V lost 3 bases, and 5 bases had no gene match. This CDR3 is 15 amino acids long. In germline, CDR1 is SGDLS, CDR2 YYNGEE. The CDR3 here is CASSGTGVANEKLFF. CDR3 nucleotide sequence: TGTGCCAGCAGCGGAACAGGGGTGGCTAATGAAAAACTGTTTTTT.

The chain couples TRBV7-9 to TRBJ2-3; 12 bases match TRBD1. The CDR3 is 13 residues long. Germline CDR1 SEHNR, CDR2 FQNEAQ (reference sequence). J gave up 7 bases and V 8 bases, and 4 bases lay outside the gene matches. This CDR3 is CASGDRGQHTQYF. The CDR3 bases are TGTGCCAGCGGGGACAGGGGGCAACATACGCAGTATTTT.

The V call is TRBV19, the J call TRBJ1-5; D is unresolved. CDR3 length: 15 residues. Germline V gene sequence: CDR1 LNHDA, CDR2 SQIVND (reference sequence). Deletions cut 1 base from V and 3 bases from J, with 10 bases between. The CDR3 coding sequence is TGTGCCAGTAGTATAGGGGGTGGGTACAATCAGCCCCAGCATTTT. It is translated as CASSIGGGYNQPQHF.

A single count supports this clone. For the CDR3, the DNA is TGTGCCAGCAGCCGAGGGACATCCTACGAGCAGTACTTC. It is translated as CASSRGTSYEQYF. The chain carries TRBV3-1 (or the pseudogene TRBV3-2) and TRBJ2-7, with D perhaps TRBD1 (6 bases). Germline V gives CDR1 LGHDT, CDR2 YNNKEL (reference sequence). V shed 4 bases and J shed 1 base, with 8 bases lying between them. The CDR3 consists of 13 residues.

CDR3 in DNA: TGTGCCAGCACCCTAGTGGCGGTAAATGAGCAGTTCTTC. This codes for CASTLVAVNEQFF. The chain recombines TRBV28 with TRBJ2-1; no definite D call. CDR3 size: 13 residues. Trimming took 7 bases from V and 7 from J, leaving 14 bases between them. Germline lookup yields CDR1 MDHEN and CDR2 SYDVKM.

The V and J genes are TRBV5-1 and TRBJ2-6; D is unresolved. This CDR3 has 17 amino acids. Trimming shortened V by 0 bases and J by 1 base, and 11 bases separated the two germline ends. Germline V gene lookup returns CDR1 SGHRS and CDR2 YFSETQ. CDR3 bases: TGCGCCAGCAGCTTGGGTGCAGCGAATTCTGGGGCCAACGTCCTGACTTTC. It is translated as CASSLGAANSGANVLTF.

This chain links TRBV4-1 with TRBJ2-7; 7 bases are a match to TRBD2. Germline lookup yields CDR1 MGHRA and CDR2 YSYEKL. The junction had 7 bases not matched to a gene; V was cut back by 0 bases and J by 5 bases. The CDR3 covers 15 residues. Here the CDR3 reads CASSQERREMDEQYF. The CDR3 nucleotides read TGCGCCAGCAGCCAAGAAAGGCGGGAGATGGACGAGCAGTACTTC.

This clone was counted once. V gene TRBV7-3 combines with J gene TRBJ2-1; 7 positions agree with TRBD2. The CDR3 runs to 15 residues. Germline-derived CDR1 and CDR2 are SGHTA and FQGTGA. With V trimmed by 5 bases and J by 2 bases, 6 bases remained unmatched. For the CDR3, the DNA is TGTGCCAGCAGCATTCTAAGCGGGGCCTACAATGAGCAGTTCTTC. Translated, it gives CASSILSGAYNEQFF. Complete variable domain (other parts from reference TRBV7-3 and TRBJ2-1): GAGVSQTPSNKVTEKGKYVELRCDPISGHTALYWYRQSLGQGPEFLIYFQGTGAADDSGLPNDRFFAVRPEGSVSTLKIQRTERGDSAVYLCASSILSGAYNEQFFGPGTRLTVL.

This chain uses TRBV6-2 or TRBV6-3 with TRBJ2-7; D is undetermined. CDR1 is MNHEY, CDR2 SVGEGT, per germline. This CDR3 region has 12 residues. Trimming pared 6 bases from V and 4 bases from J, leaving 10 bases between. CDR3 region: CASSVSRYEQYF. In nucleotides, the CDR3 is TGTGCCAGCAGCGTGTCCCGTTACGAGCAGTACTTC.

CDR3 region: CASSIGGALAKNIQYF. CDR3 DNA sequence: TGTGCCAGTAGTATAGGTGGGGCCCTAGCCAAAAACATTCAGTACTTC. The rearrangement joins TRBV19 to TRBJ2-4, with D tentatively TRBD1 (5 bases). CDR1 and CDR2 from the germline V gene are LNHDA and SQIVND (reference sequence). CDR3 length: 16 amino acids. V was cut by 1 base and J by 0 bases, with 10 bases left in between.

This clone was seen just once. The CDR3 region is CATSDTGLAGGETQYF. The CDR3 bases are TGTGCCACCAGTGATACGGGACTAGCGGGAGGAGAGACCCAGTACTTC. The chain recombines TRBV24-1 with TRBJ2-5; TRBD2 agrees at 15 bases. CDR1 is KGHDR, CDR2 SFDVKD, per germline. The CDR3 consists of 16 residues. J gave up 4 bases and V 3 bases, and 2 bases lay outside the gene matches.

The chain joins TRBV15 to TRBJ2-1, with 9 bases matching TRBD2. V lost 3 bases to trimming and J lost 0 bases; unmatched junction nucleotides: 3. The CDR3 loop spans 16 amino acids. CDR1 is LNHNV and CDR2 is YYDKDF in the germline V gene (reference sequence). CDR3 sequence: CATSSAGGRSYNEQFF. The CDR3 DNA reads as TGTGCCACCAGCAGTGCGGGAGGGCGCTCCTACAATGAGCAGTTCTTC.